This T cell receptor (beta chain) was profiled in a study of OX40 agonist ivuxolimab in advanced cancers. This CDR3 is 16 amino acids long. The J segment lost 6 bases and the V segment lost 5 bases, leaving 10 bases of the junction unmatched. Germline-derived CDR1 and CDR2 are SNHLY and FYNNEI. This clone showed up just a few times. TCRdb keeps only in-frame clones here, not all; method: immunoSEQ multiplex PCR. The table records fewer than 85,000 clones, 85% to 90% of them present only once. Autoimmune disease history or systemic immunosuppression barred patients. The rearrangement joins TRBV2 to TRBJ1-5, with 10 bases matching TRBD1. The specimen was CD4+ or CD8+ T cells sorted from blood, collected in a trial of the OX40 agonist ivuxolimab. This TCR was recovered from an adult with an advanced solid tumor such as melanoma, head and neck, liver or kidney cancer. The CDR3, as DNA: TGTGCCAGCAGTTCTCGGGACAGGGGTGCTGGTCAGCCCCAGCATTTT. Translation: CASSSRDRGAGQPQHF. Complete variable domain (other parts from reference TRBV2 and TRBJ1-5): EPEVTQTPSHQVTQMGQEVILRCVPISNHLYFYWYRQILGQKVEFLVSFYNNEISEKSEIFDDQFSVERPDGSNFTLKIRSTKLEDSAMYFCASSSRDRGAGQPQHFGDGTRLSIL.